The next 30 T cell receptor beta chains were all read from a single sample in a study of radiotherapy plus CTLA-4 blockade in lung cancer. Some clones are missing from TCRdb's copy, which holds only in-frame ones; the method was immunoSEQ multiplex PCR. The sample lists about 88,000 clones, about 78% seen once, with about 14% in the top ten. The sequencing here drew on peripheral blood, taken from a patient treated with radiotherapy plus ipilimumab. The receptors were sampled from a human donor with non-small cell lung cancer that progressed on radiotherapy plus ipilimumab.

The V call is TRBV11-2, the J call TRBJ2-4, with a tentative D call TRBD1 (5 bases). The CDR3 runs to 16 residues. Germline assignment: CDR1 SGHAT and CDR2 FQNNGV. With 1 base removed from V and 9 bases from J, the gap between germline ends came to 19 bases. The CDR3 is CASSLGGSLRKGIQYF. The CDR3 DNA is TGTGCCAGCAGCTTAGGGGGCTCGCTCCGGAAGGGCATTCAGTACTTC.

This clone appeared once. The chain recombines TRBV18 with TRBJ1-5, with D perhaps TRBD1 (5 bases). CDR3 length equals 15 residues. From germline, CDR1 is KGHSH and CDR2 LQKENI. Trimming pared 0 bases from V and 4 bases from J, leaving 10 bases between. The CDR3, as DNA: TGTGCCAGCTCACCACCAGGGGAGGTGAATCAGCCCCAGCATTTT. Translation gives CASSPPGEVNQPQHF.

This clone was observed a handful of times. The V gene is TRBV6-5, the J gene TRBJ1-3, with D perhaps matching TRBD1 (6 bases). Germline CDR1 and CDR2: MNHEY and SVGAGI. The CDR3 length is 15 residues. The germline V and J ends were trimmed by 6 bases and 4 bases, with 16 bases remaining between them. The CDR3 bases are TGTGCCAGCAGGATCGACAGGAACTCCGGAAACACCATATATTTT. Translating gives CASRIDRNSGNTIYF.

This clone was seen once. The chain employs TRBV18 and TRBJ1-1, with TRBD1 identical over 9 bases. The CDR3 is 14 residues long. Germline V gene sequence: CDR1 KGHSH, CDR2 LQKENI. The trim removed 2 bases at V and 6 bases at J, leaving 4 bases unmatched. In DNA form, the CDR3 reads TGTGCCAGCTCACCAGACAGGGGGAGGTCTGAAGCTTTCTTT. Its protein product is CASSPDRGRSEAFF.

The table lists this clone with a few counts. This sample includes further DNA sequences coding for the same CDR3. In DNA, the CDR3 is TGTGCCAGCAGCGCACAGGGTAACACTGAAGCTTTCTTT. It codes for CASSAQGNTEAFF. The chain carries TRBV7-3 and TRBJ1-1; tentative D call: TRBD1 (6 bases). The germline CDR1 and CDR2 sequences are SGHTA and FQGTGA. The CDR3 runs 13 residues. With 5 bases removed from V and 2 bases from J, the gap between germline ends came to 9 bases.

The genes are TRBV2 and TRBJ1-6; 9 bases fit TRBD1. There are 15 residues in the CDR3. The germline CDR1 and CDR2 sequences are SNHLY and FYNNEI. V lost 5 bases to trimming and J lost 9 bases; unmatched junction nucleotides: 8. The CDR3 loop is CASSKDRGGGSPLHF. In nucleotides, the CDR3 is TGTGCCAGCAGTAAGGACAGGGGAGGTGGTTCACCCCTCCACTTT.

The rearrangement uses TRBV15 and TRBJ1-1; D ambiguous. The CDR3 runs 14 residues. Trimming took 0 bases from V and 1 from J, leaving 6 bases between them. From germline, CDR1 is LNHNV and CDR2 YYDKDF (reference sequence). The CDR3 reads CATSRDRGNTEAFF. The CDR3 bases are TGTGCCACCAGCAGAGATCGGGGGAACACTGAAGCTTTCTTT.

The chain combines TRBV6-5 with TRBJ2-7; D remains ambiguous. The CDR3 covers 11 residues. V gave up 5 bases and J gave up 4 bases, with 6 bases separating them. The germline gives CDR1 MNHEY, CDR2 SVGAGI. The CDR3 protein is CASSEGYEQYF. The CDR3 DNA reads as TGTGCCAGCAGTGAAGGGTACGAGCAGTACTTC.

The chain is built from TRBV19 and TRBJ2-2; 8 bases are a match to TRBD1. Trimming removed 5 bases from V and 2 bases from J; junction bases left unmatched: 4. CDR3 length equals 15 residues. Germline CDR1 is LNHDA and CDR2 is SQIVND (reference sequence). CDR3 sequence: CASSRDRPNTGELFF. CDR3 DNA sequence: TGTGCCAGTAGTCGGGACAGGCCAAACACCGGGGAGCTGTTTTTT.

The chain couples TRBV4-1 to TRBJ1-2, with 7 bases fitting TRBD1. The V and J ends lost 4 bases and 9 bases, in that order; junction bases with no gene match: 17. Germline V gene lookup returns CDR1 MGHRA and CDR2 YSYEKL. The CDR3 covers 16 residues. CDR3 in amino acids: CASSPQAGTDPGSYTF. CDR3 DNA: TGCGCCAGCAGCCCACAGGCAGGGACAGACCCGGGCAGCTACACCTTC.

The rearrangement uses TRBV7-2 and TRBJ2-7; D might be TRBD1 (5 bases). The CDR3 contains 14 residues. CDR1 SGHTA and CDR2 FQGNSA come from the germline V gene. The ends were cut back, 2 bases at V and 6 bases at J, with 14 bases in the middle. The DNA for the CDR3 is TGTGCCAGCAGCTTAATGGGTCAGGGCGGCGAGCAGTACTTC. Amino acids: CASSLMGQGGEQYF.

This clone was counted ten times or more. The genes are TRBV13 and TRBJ2-5, with D unresolved. V was cut by 0 bases and J by 2 bases, with 4 bases left in between. The germline gives CDR1 PRHDT, CDR2 FYEKMQ (reference sequence). This CDR3 has 13 residues. CDR3 in amino acids: CASSLGGQETQYF. As DNA, the CDR3 is TGTGCCAGCAGCTTAGGCGGACAAGAGACCCAGTACTTC.

The CDR3 nucleotides are TGTGCCAGCAGCCCGCCGGGGGTAGCGGGAAATAATGAGCAGTTCTTC. Translated: CASSPPGVAGNNEQFF. The chain couples TRBV9 to TRBJ2-1, with 8 bases lining up with TRBD2. The CDR3 has 16 residues. CDR1 is SGDLS, CDR2 YYNGEE, per germline. V was pared by 4 bases and J by 7 bases, with 13 bases of the junction left unmatched.

The rearrangement links TRBV7-9 to TRBJ2-1; D gene unclear. Germline assignment: CDR1 SEHNR and CDR2 FQNEAQ (reference sequence). The ends were cut back, 2 bases at V and 8 bases at J, with 7 bases in the middle. The CDR3 totals 12 residues. This chain's CDR3 is CASSLSRDEQFF. For the CDR3, the DNA is TGTGCCAGCAGCTTAAGCCGCGATGAGCAGTTCTTC.

DNA of the CDR3: TGTGCCAGCAGCGCTGCAGGGACTAGCGCGGACGAGCAGTACTTC. Its protein is CASSAAGTSADEQYF. The chain joins TRBV9 to TRBJ2-7, with 10 bases matching TRBD2. V was pared by 3 bases and J by 5 bases, with 8 bases of the junction left unmatched. The CDR3 runs 15 residues. Per the germline V gene, CDR1 is SGDLS and CDR2 is YYNGEE.

The rearrangement links TRBV19 to TRBJ1-5, with no clear D. V gave up 9 bases and J gave up 0 bases, with 9 bases separating them. The CDR3 runs 13 residues. Germline CDR1 reads LNHDA; CDR2 reads SQIVND (reference sequence). The CDR3 sequence is CASRLISNQPQHF. In DNA form, the CDR3 reads TGTGCCAGCCGACTAATTAGCAATCAGCCCCAGCATTTT.

This sequence joins TRBV6-1 and TRBJ1-3; D not resolved. The CDR3 totals 17 residues. Trimming removed 1 base at V and 0 bases at J, with 13 bases between. In germline, CDR1 is MNHNS, CDR2 SASEGT. Here the CDR3 DNA reads TGTGCCAGCAGTGAAGATCGAGGGTTCCCCTCTGGAAACACCATATATTTT. Encoded protein: CASSEDRGFPSGNTIYF.

The chain employs TRBV5-1 and TRBJ1-4; D might be TRBD1 (6 bases). CDR1 is SGHRS, CDR2 YFSETQ, per germline. The V end was cut by 3 bases, the J end by 7 bases, with 16 bases between. The CDR3 covers 15 residues. The CDR3 DNA reads TGCGCCAGCAGCTCGGAACAGGGAAGGGGTGAAAAACTGTTTTTT. Translation: CASSSEQGRGEKLFF.

The chain carries TRBV28 and TRBJ2-7; tentatively, D is TRBD1 or TRBD2 (5 bases each). The germline V gene has CDR1 MDHEN and CDR2 SYDVKM. There are 13 residues in the CDR3. The V gene lost 4 bases and the J gene lost 3 bases, with 10 bases spanning the gap. The CDR3: CASSSEGIYEQYF. The CDR3 DNA sequence: TGTGCCAGCAGTTCAGAGGGGATCTACGAGCAGTACTTC.

The genes are TRBV19 and TRBJ2-7; D gene uncertain. The germline V and J ends were trimmed by 4 bases and 0 bases, with 13 bases remaining between them. Germline CDR1 and CDR2: LNHDA and SQIVND (reference sequence). The CDR3 is 15 amino acids. CDR3 residues: CASSRPLTTSYEQYF. In DNA, the CDR3 is TGTGCCAGTAGTAGGCCCCTTACTACCTCCTACGAGCAGTACTTC.

The rearrangement uses TRBV7-9 and TRBJ2-7; TRBD2 matches 7 bases. V dropped 0 bases and J dropped 7; count of bases not matched to a gene: 6. Germline V gene lookup returns CDR1 SEHNR and CDR2 FQNEAQ (reference sequence). This CDR3 has 14 amino acids. CDR3 sequence reads: CASSLAGGLREQYF. CDR3 bases: TGTGCCAGCAGCTTAGCGGGAGGGTTACGGGAGCAGTACTTC.

This clone was seen a few times. This chain joins TRBV28 and TRBJ2-4; 7 bases are a match to TRBD1. The V gene's germline CDR1 is MDHEN and CDR2 SYDVKM. With V trimmed by 5 bases and J by 6 bases, 16 bases remained unmatched. The CDR3 contains 17 residues. CDR3 in amino acids: CASSTYRGTTAGNIQYF. The CDR3 nucleotides are TGTGCCAGCAGTACCTACAGGGGAACGACTGCGGGAAACATTCAGTACTTC.

The chain carries TRBV5-6 and TRBJ2-1, with 9 bases aligning to TRBD2. Losses at the gene ends were 1 base for V and 0 bases for J; bases not matched to a gene: 5. The CDR3 consists of 17 residues. Germline-derived CDR1 and CDR2 are SGHDT and YYEEEE. The CDR3 here is CASSLLKRGASYNEQFF. The DNA of the CDR3 is TGTGCCAGCAGCTTGCTGAAGCGGGGGGCCTCCTACAATGAGCAGTTCTTC.

The rearrangement joins TRBV28 to TRBJ1-5, with 7 bases fitting TRBD1. CDR1 and CDR2 from the germline V gene are MDHEN and SYDVKM. The CDR3 extends over 15 amino acids. The V gene end was trimmed by 8 bases and the J gene end by 2 bases; junction bases not matched to a gene: 9. CDR3 coding DNA: TGTGCCAGCGGAAGGGGGCTACGTGGCAATCAGCCCCAGCATTTT. Translation gives CASGRGLRGNQPQHF.

The V gene is TRBV5-1, the J gene TRBJ1-1; D might be TRBD1 (6 bases). CDR1 is SGHRS, CDR2 YFSETQ, per germline. The CDR3 spans 15 residues. Trimming pared 0 bases from V and 2 bases from J, leaving 11 bases between. The CDR3 loop is CASSLAGAGNTEAFF. CDR3 in DNA: TGCGCCAGCAGCTTGGCGGGGGCCGGCAACACTGAAGCTTTCTTT.

Here the CDR3 reads CASSLDPTSGETQYF. The DNA of the CDR3 is TGTGCCAGCAGCTTAGATCCCACGTCCGGAGAGACCCAGTACTTC. The chain employs TRBV5-6 and TRBJ2-5; D not certain. With 2 bases removed from V and 4 bases from J, the gap between germline ends came to 15 bases. The CDR3 runs 15 residues. The germline CDR1 and CDR2 sequences are SGHDT and YYEEEE.

V and J are TRBV4-1 and TRBJ1-5; D is unclear. The CDR3 is made up of 13 amino acids. Germline CDR1 reads MGHRA; CDR2 reads YSYEKL. The V gene lost 3 bases and the J gene lost 7 bases, with 10 bases spanning the gap. Here the CDR3 DNA reads TGCGCCAGCAGCCAGGACCAAGGCCAGCCCCAGCATTTT. Its protein is CASSQDQGQPQHF.

V gene TRBV27 combines with J gene TRBJ1-2; 8 nucleotides line up with TRBD1. The CDR3 is 20 amino acids. Per the germline V gene, CDR1 is MNHEY and CDR2 is SMNVEV (reference sequence). The J segment lost 3 bases and the V segment lost 3 bases, leaving 21 bases of the junction unmatched. In DNA form, the CDR3 reads TGTGCCAGCAGTTTCTATGCCCCGGGACAGGTGGTATTCGGCGACTATGGCTACACCTTC. The encoded protein is CASSFYAPGQVVFGDYGYTF.

This clone has a single count. This sample includes further DNA sequences coding for the same CDR3. V usage is TRBV5-1 and J usage is TRBJ1-2, with 9 bases identical to TRBD1. Germline lookup yields CDR1 SGHRS and CDR2 YFSETQ. Trimming removed 3 bases from V and 4 bases from J; junction bases left unmatched: 4. The CDR3 spans 14 residues. The CDR3 DNA follows: TGCGCCAGCAGCTCGGGACAGGGACCCTATGGCTACACCTTC. Encoded protein: CASSSGQGPYGYTF.

This clone has only a few counts. V is TRBV21-1 and J is TRBJ2-3; whether TRBD1, the table's D call, matches the DNA was not checked. TRBV21-1 is marked as a pseudogene. There are 15 residues in the CDR3. This CDR3 is CASSKRGQGQDTQYF. As DNA, the CDR3 is TGTGCCAGCAGCAAAAGGGGCCAGGGTCAAGATACGCAGTATTTT.